This TCR beta chain was obtained from a study of cytomegalovirus exposure and HLA in healthy donors. Primers: 60 Vbeta forward and 13 Jbeta reverse. The method was immunoSEQ multiplex PCR; TCRdb's version includes in-frame clones alone and lacks a portion of them. The sample includes roughly 110,000 clones, under 80% of them seen just once. V lost 6 bases and J lost 4, with 19 bases in between. CDR3 size: 16 residues. Germline CDR1 reads ENHRY; CDR2 reads SYGVKD. This clone has just a few counts. The source is a man in his fifties or sixties in good health and CMV-seronegative. This chain uses TRBV10-3 with TRBJ1-5; D is perhaps TRBD1 (5 bases). Sequenced input: PBMCs. The CDR3 coding sequence is TGTGCCATCAGCCCCAGCTGGGGGGATGGGAATCAGCCCCAGCATTTT. Encoded protein: CAISPSWGDGNQPQHF.